Listed below are T cell receptor beta chains from one sample, sequenced in a study of blood T cell repertoires in COVID-19. Sequencing was performed with immunoSEQ multiplex PCR; in TCRdb, only in-frame clones are kept and a portion is missing. The sample consists of 35,000 to 50,000 clones, about 85% of them appearing once. The sample was peripheral blood. The receptors were sampled from a man in his sixties with acute or convalescent COVID-19. The conserved cysteine and the conserved F or W are not part of the CDR3 here.

v_call cdr3_aa
TRBV19 ASTQGAIQPQH
TRBV7-2 ASSQSYRERHDQPQH
TRBV5-1 ASSYLGAAYEQY
TRBV18 ASSPRGLRDRRPNYGYT
TRBV3-1/TRBV3-2 ASSPGHKQETQY
TRBV2 ASSLQGMHYGYT
TRBV6-2/TRBV6-3 ASSHLRSQEERPQETQY
TRBV7-2 ASSLEASGGGNEQF
TRBV9 ASSHDKFNSPLH
TRBV6-5 ASSPRGLNTEAF
TRBV6-5 ASSYSAAGGYT
TRBV30 AWGEGHYQETQY
TRBV4-2 ASSQDWGSAYGYT
TRBV11-2 ASSLVRRATNYGYT
TRBV5-1 ASSQGSGTGIYGYT
TRBV9 ASSTGDRGNTEAF
TRBV27 ASRGGLNTEAF
TRBV2 ASSEGPGRDTGELF
TRBV6-5 ASRTSGQMNTEAF
TRBV7-2 ASSSGTGGSPLH
TRBV9 ASSLVGGAEA
TRBV7-8 ASSSQWGSETQY
TRBV19 ASSMGGRFNSPLH
TRBV5-8 ASSLLTASTDTQY
TRBV6-5 ASTGQGSYEQY
TRBV5-5 ASSLRSGLDQPQH
TRBV3-1/TRBV3-2 ASSVLAGAVQETQY
TRBV16 ASSQFRGETQY
TRBV30 AWTAGGPDTQY
TRBV7-2 ASSPGEGIKSSGANVLT
TRBV5-4 ASSQQWVNYGYT
TRBV4-3 ASRGQGNEKLF
TRBV23-1 ASGISELITDTQY
TRBV7-2 ASSLNRGRYGYT
TRBV6-5 ASSYGDSGEKLF
TRBV19 ASRVQGANTGELF
TRBV6-5 ASSPEASNQPQH
TRBV28 ASSLYRGGNEKLF
TRBV10-3 AIESTGVNGYT
TRBV12-5 ASGSSGQGNIPQH
TRBV5-1 ASRPDPGPISGNTIY
TRBV30 AWSVRANQPQH
TRBV5-1 ASSLGPSGGEQF
TRBV19 ASSIGTLGYT
TRBV19 ASSILGQAGETQY
TRBV30 AWSYDMSYEQY
TRBV12-3/TRBV12-4 ASSYDGRTEAF
TRBV9 ASSVDRQGNTIY
TRBV7-2 ASSLWSGSGNTIY
TRBV14 ASSQRTGREKLF